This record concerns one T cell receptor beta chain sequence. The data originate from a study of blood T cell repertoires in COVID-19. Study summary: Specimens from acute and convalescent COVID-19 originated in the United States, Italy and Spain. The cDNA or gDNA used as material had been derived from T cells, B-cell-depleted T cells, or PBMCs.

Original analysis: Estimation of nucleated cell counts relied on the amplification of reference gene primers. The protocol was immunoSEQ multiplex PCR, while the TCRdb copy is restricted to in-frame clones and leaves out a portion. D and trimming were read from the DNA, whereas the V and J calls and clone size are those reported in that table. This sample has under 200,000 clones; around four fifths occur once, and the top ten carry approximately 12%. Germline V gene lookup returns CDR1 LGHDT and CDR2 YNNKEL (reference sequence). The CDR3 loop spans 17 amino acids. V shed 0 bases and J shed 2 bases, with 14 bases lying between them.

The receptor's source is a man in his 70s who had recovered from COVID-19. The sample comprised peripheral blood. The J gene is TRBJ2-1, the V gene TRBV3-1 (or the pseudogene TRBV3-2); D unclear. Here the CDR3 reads CASSQENGIITYNEQFF. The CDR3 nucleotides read TGTGCCAGCAGCCAAGAAAATGGCATTATAACCTACAATGAGCAGTTCTTC.